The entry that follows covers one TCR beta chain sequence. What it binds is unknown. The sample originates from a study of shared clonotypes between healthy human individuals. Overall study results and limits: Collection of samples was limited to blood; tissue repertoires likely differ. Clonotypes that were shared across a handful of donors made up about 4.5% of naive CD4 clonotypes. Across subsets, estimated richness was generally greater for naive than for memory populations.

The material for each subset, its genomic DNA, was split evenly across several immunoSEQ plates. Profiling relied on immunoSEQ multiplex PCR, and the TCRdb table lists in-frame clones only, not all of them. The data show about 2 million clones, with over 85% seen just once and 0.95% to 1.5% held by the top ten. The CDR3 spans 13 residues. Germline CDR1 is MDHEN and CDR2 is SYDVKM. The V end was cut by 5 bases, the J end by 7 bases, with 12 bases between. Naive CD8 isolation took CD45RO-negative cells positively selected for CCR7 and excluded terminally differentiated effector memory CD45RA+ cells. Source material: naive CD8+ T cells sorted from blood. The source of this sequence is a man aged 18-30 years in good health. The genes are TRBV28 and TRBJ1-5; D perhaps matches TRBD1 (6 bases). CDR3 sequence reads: CASSPRGSQPQHF. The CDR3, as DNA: TGTGCCAGCAGTCCCAGGGGAAGCCAGCCCCAGCATTTT.